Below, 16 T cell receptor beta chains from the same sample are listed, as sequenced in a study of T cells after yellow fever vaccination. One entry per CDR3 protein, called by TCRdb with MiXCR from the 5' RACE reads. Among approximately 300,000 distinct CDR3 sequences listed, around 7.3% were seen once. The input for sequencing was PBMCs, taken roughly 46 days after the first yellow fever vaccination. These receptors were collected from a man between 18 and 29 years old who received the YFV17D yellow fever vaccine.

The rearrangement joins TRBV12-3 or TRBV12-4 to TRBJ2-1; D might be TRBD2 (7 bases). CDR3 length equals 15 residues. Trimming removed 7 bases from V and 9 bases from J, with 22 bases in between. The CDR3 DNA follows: TGTGCCAGCACCGCAGCGAGGGGGGGGCGTGGTGAGCAGTTCTTC. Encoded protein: CASTAARGGRGEQFF.

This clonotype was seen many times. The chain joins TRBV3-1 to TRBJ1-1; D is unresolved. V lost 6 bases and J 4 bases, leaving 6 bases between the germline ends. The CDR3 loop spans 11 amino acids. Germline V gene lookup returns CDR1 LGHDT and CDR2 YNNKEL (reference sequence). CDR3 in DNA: TGTGCCAGCAGTTACTTCACTGAAGCTTTCTTT. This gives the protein CASSYFTEAFF.

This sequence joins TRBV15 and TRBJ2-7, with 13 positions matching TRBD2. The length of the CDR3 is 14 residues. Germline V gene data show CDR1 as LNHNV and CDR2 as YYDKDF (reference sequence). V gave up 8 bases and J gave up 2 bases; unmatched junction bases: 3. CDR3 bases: TGTGCCACCTCAACTAGCGGGGGGGCCTACGAGCAGTACTTC. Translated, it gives CATSTSGGAYEQYF. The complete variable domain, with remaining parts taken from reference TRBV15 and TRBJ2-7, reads DAMVIQNPRYQVTQFGKPVTLSCSQTLNHNVMYWYQQKSSQAPKLLFHYYDKDFNNEADTPDNFQSRRPNTSFCFLDIRSPGLGDTAMYLCATSTSGGAYEQYFGPGTRLTVT.

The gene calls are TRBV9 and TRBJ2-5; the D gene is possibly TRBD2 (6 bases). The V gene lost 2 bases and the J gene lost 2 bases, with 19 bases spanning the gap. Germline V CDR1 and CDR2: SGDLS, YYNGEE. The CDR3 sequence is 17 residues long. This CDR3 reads CASSVGVGGPLQETQYF. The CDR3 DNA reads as TGTGCCAGCAGCGTGGGTGTCGGGGGACCGTTACAAGAGACCCAGTACTTC.

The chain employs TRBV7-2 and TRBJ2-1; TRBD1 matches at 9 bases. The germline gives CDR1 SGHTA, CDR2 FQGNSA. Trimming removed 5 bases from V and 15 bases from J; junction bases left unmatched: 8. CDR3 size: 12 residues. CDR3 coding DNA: TGTGCCAGCAGCCGGGACAGGGCAGAACTGTTCTTC. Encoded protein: CASSRDRAELFF.

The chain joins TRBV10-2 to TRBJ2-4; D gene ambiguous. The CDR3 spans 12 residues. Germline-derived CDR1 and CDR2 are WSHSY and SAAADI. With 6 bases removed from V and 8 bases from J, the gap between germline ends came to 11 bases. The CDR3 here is CASSLDIDIQYF. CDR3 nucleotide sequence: TGCGCCAGCAGCTTAGATATTGACATTCAGTACTTC.

CDR3 residues: CASSALAVVGDTQYF. The CDR3 bases are TGTGCCAGCAGCGCGCTAGCGGTGGTGGGAGATACGCAGTATTTT. The rearrangement joins TRBV7-2 to TRBJ2-3; TRBD2 matches 7 bases. The CDR3 extends over 15 amino acids. Germline assignment: CDR1 SGHTA and CDR2 FQGNSA. The ends lost 5 bases at V and 5 bases at J; junction bases unmatched: 10.

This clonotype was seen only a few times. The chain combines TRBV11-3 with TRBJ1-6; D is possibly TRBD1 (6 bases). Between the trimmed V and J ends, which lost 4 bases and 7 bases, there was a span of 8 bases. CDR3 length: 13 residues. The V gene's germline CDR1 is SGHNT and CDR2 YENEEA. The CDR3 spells CASSSGTNSPLHF. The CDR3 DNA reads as TGTGCCAGCAGCTCAGGGACAAATTCACCCCTCCACTTT.

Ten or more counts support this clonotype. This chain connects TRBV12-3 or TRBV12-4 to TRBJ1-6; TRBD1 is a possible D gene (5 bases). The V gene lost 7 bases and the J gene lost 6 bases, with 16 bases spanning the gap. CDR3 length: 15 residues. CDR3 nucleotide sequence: TGTGCCAGCAAACGCAGGGAAGTGTTTAATTCACCCCTCCACTTT. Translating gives CASKRREVFNSPLHF.

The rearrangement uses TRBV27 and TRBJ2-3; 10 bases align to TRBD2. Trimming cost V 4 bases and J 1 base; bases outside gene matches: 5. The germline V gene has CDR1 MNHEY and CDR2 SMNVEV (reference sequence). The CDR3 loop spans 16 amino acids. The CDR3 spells CASSYLLAGGTDTQYF. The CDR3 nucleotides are TGTGCCAGCAGTTATCTCCTAGCGGGGGGCACAGATACGCAGTATTTT.

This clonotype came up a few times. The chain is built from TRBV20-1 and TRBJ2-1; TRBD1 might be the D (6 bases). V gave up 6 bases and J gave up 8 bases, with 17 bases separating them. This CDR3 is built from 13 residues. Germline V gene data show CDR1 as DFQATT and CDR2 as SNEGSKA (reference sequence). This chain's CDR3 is CSAPQDSRHEQFF. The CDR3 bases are TGCAGTGCACCTCAGGACAGTCGGCATGAGCAGTTCTTC.

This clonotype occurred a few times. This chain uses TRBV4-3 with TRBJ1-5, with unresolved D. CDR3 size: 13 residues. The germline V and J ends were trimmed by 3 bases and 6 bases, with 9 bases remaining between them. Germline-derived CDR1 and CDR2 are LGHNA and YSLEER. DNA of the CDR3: TGCGCCAGCAGCCACGGCCCCAGTCAGCCCCAGCATTTT. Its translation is CASSHGPSQPQHF.

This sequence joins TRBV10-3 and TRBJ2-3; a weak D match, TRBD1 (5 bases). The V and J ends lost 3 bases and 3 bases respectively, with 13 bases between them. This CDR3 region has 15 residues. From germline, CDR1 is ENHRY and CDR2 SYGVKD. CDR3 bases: TGTGCCATCAGTGACCCAAGGGGTCGGACAGATACGCAGTATTTT. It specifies CAISDPRGRTDTQYF.

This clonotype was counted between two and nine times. This CDR3 is CASSPTASTFNQPQHF. In nucleotides, the CDR3 is TGTGCCAGCTCACCGACGGCATCGACTTTCAATCAGCCCCAGCATTTT. The rearrangement uses TRBV18 and TRBJ1-5, with D unclear. Trimming stripped 3 bases from V and 3 bases from J, with 15 bases between. Looked up from germline, CDR1 is KGHSH and CDR2 is LQKENI. The CDR3 length is 16 residues.

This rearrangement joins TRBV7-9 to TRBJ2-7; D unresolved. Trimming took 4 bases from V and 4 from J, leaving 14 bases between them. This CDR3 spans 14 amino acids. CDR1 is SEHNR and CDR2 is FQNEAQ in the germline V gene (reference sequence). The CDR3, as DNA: TGTGCCAGCAGCTCAGTATCCACGGAATACGAGCAGTACTTC. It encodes CASSSVSTEYEQYF.

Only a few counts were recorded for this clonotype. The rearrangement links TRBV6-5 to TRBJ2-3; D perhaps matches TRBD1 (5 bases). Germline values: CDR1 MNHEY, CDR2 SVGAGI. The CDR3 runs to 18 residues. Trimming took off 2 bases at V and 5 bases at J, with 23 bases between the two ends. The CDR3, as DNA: TGTGCCAGCAGTTACCCGGAACAGGTCGCCACCGCAGTAGATACGCAGTATTTT. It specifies CASSYPEQVATAVDTQYF.